This T cell receptor (beta chain) originates from a study of cytomegalovirus exposure and HLA in healthy donors. The CDR3 length is 14 residues. CDR1 and CDR2 from the germline V gene are SGHTA and FQGNSA. V was clipped by 0 bases and J by 4 bases, with 9 bases between them. The PCR ran on 60 Vbeta and 13 Jbeta primers. Profiled with immunoSEQ multiplex PCR; TCRdb holds only in-frame clones, not every one. The sample consists of 120,000 or so clones, 74% of them appearing once. The sequence was obtained from a woman between 50 and 59 years old in good health and CMV-seropositive. The chain is built from TRBV7-2 and TRBJ1-1; tentative D call: TRBD1 (5 bases). Material for sequencing was PBMCs. Here the CDR3 reads CASSLAKTGTEAFF. CDR3 nucleotide sequence: TGTGCCAGCAGCTTAGCGAAAACAGGCACTGAAGCTTTCTTT. Supplemented by reference TRBV7-2 and TRBJ1-1, the full variable domain reads GAGVSQSPSNKVTEKGKDVELRCDPISGHTALYWYRQSLGQGLEFLIYFQGNSAPDKSGLPSDRFSAERTGGSVSTLTIQRTQQEDSAVYLCASSLAKTGTEAFFGQGTRLTVV.